Following are 5 T cell receptor beta chains from one sample sequenced in a study of CD8 T cells in ankylosing spondylitis. One entry per CDR3 protein, called by TCRdb with MiXCR from the 5' RACE reads. The sample has approximately 250,000 distinct CDR3 sequences; 10% to 13% are singletons. Sample: blood, either unsorted or a sorted T cell fraction (not recorded which). The receptors derive from a male donor with ankylosing spondylitis or in good health (not recorded which).

This clonotype was seen at least ten times. CDR3 sequence (DNA): TGTGCCAGCAGCCTGGTGGACAGGGGCACCGGGGAGCTGTTTTTT. Translated, it gives CASSLVDRGTGELFF. The rearrangement joins TRBV4-2 to TRBJ2-2; 9 bases are a match to TRBD1. Looked up from germline, CDR1 is LGHNA and CDR2 is YNFKEQ. This CDR3 has 15 amino acids. Germline trimming cut 4 bases from V and 4 bases from J; bases unmatched to any gene: 4.

The count of this clonotype is one. The V and J genes are TRBV6-5 and TRBJ2-3, with unresolved D. Germline V CDR1 and CDR2: MNHEY, SVGAGI. The CDR3 runs to 14 residues. With 2 bases removed from V and 5 bases from J, the gap between germline ends came to 11 bases. The CDR3 coding sequence is TGTGCCAGCAGTTACGGGCAGATAGGAGATACGCAGTATTTT. It specifies CASSYGQIGDTQYF.

The V and J genes are TRBV20-1 and TRBJ2-7, with 10 bases that match TRBD2. Trimming cost V 2 bases and J 5 bases; bases outside gene matches: 3. Germline V gene lookup returns CDR1 DFQATT and CDR2 SNEGSKA (reference sequence). This CDR3 comprises 13 residues. This chain's CDR3 is CSARPGTSDEQYF. The CDR3 DNA is TGCAGTGCTAGACCCGGGACTAGCGACGAGCAGTACTTC.

This clonotype was detected ten times or more. The rearrangement uses TRBV20-1 and TRBJ2-5; possibly TRBD2 for D (5 bases). The germline V gene encodes CDR1 DFQATT and CDR2 SNEGSKA (reference sequence). The V gene lost 3 bases and the J gene lost 3 bases, with 14 bases spanning the gap. This CDR3 is built from 14 residues. The CDR3 spells CSASPFQEEETQYF. The CDR3 bases are TGCAGTGCTAGCCCTTTCCAGGAGGAAGAGACCCAGTACTTC.

With regard to this clonotype: At one end the junction does not follow the germline gene, possibly because of a read error. The chain uses TRBV7-9 and TRBJ2-1; 8 bases are shared with TRBD1. This CDR3 has 13 amino acids. The germline gives CDR1 SEHNR, CDR2 FQNEAQ (reference sequence). The chain's CDR3 is CASSLADPAQGVF. CDR3 DNA sequence: TGTGCCAGCAGCTTAGCGGATCCTGCACAGGGGGTCTTC.